A single TCR beta chain is shown here with its context. The antigen is not known. Repertoires were generated with immunoSEQ multiplex PCR, while TCRdb's copy carries only in-frame clones and drops some. The sample contains 150,000 to 250,000 clones, 84% of which appear only once. CDR1 is SGHVS, CDR2 FQNEAQ, per germline. V gave up 4 bases and J gave up 0 bases, with 12 bases separating them. The CDR3 is 15 amino acids. This sample was included in a study of cytomegalovirus exposure and HLA in healthy donors. General study findings and limits: Many donors shared some public TCRs, even though most TCR sequences were rare.

Sequences were obtained from PBMCs. This receptor was obtained from a woman in her thirties in good health and CMV-seropositive. This chain joins TRBV7-8 and TRBJ1-2; D remains unclear. The CDR3: CASSSAPGSNYGYTF. For the CDR3, the DNA is TGTGCCAGCAGCTCCGCCCCAGGTTCTAACTATGGCTACACCTTC.